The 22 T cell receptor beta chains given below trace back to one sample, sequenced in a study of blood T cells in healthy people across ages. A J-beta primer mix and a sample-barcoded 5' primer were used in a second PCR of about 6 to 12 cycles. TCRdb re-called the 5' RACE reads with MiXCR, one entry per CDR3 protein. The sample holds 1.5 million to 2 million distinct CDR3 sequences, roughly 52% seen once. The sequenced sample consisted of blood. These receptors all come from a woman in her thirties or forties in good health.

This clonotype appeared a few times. The DNA of the CDR3 is TGCGCCAGCAGCTCGGACACCCCGGGAGAGCAGTACTTC. This encodes CASSSDTPGEQYF. The chain links TRBV5-1 to TRBJ2-4; TRBD2 might be the D (6 bases). The CDR3 has 13 amino acids. The germline V gene has CDR1 SGHRS and CDR2 YFSETQ. Trimming left V 3 bases short and J 13 bases short, with 17 bases between.

The CDR3 loop reads CASSLLARTAEAFF. For the CDR3, the DNA is TGTGCCAGCAGCTTATTAGCCAGGACCGCTGAAGCTTTCTTT. The chain combines TRBV7-9 with TRBJ1-1, with D unclear. The CDR3 extends over 14 amino acids. The germline gives CDR1 SEHNR, CDR2 FQNEAQ (reference sequence). Trimming pared 2 bases from V and 6 bases from J, leaving 13 bases between. Full variable domain (remainder filled in from reference TRBV7-9 and TRBJ1-1): DTGVSQNPRHKITKRGQNVTFRCDPISEHNRLYWYRQTLGQGPEFLTYFQNEAQLEKSRLLSDRFSAERPKGSFSTLEIQRTEQGDSAMYLCASSLLARTAEAFFGQGTRLTVV.

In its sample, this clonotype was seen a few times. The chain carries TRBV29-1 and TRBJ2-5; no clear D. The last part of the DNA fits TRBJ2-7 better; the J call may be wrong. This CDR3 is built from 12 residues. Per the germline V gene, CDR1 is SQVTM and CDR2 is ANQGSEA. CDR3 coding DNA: TGCAGCGTCGGTAGGTTGAGTTACGAGCAGTACTTC. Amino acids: CSVGRLSYEQYF.

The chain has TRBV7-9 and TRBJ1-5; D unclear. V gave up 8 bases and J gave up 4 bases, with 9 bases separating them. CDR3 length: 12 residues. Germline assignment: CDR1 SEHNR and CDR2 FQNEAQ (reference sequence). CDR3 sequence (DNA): TGTGCCAGCGGGATCCCAAATCAGCCCCAGCATTTT. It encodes CASGIPNQPQHF.

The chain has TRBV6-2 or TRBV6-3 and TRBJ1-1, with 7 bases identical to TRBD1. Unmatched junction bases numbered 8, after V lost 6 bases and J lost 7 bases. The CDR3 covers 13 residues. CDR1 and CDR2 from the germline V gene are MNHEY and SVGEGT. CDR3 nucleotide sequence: TGTGCCAGCAGCTTCACAGGGGTAGGTGAAGCTTTCTTT. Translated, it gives CASSFTGVGEAFF.

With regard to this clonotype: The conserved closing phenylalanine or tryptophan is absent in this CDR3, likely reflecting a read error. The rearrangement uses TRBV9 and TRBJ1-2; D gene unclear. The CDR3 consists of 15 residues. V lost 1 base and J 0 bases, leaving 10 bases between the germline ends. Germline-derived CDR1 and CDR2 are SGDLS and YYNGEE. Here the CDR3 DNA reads TGTGCCAGCAGCGTAATGACGGAGTCTAACTATGGCTACACCATC. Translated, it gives CASSVMTESNYGYTI.

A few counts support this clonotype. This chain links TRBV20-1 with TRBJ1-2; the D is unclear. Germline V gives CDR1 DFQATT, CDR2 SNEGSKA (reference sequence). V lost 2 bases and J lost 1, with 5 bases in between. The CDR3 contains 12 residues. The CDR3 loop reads CSARQVNYGYTF. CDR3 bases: TGCAGTGCTAGACAGGTTAACTATGGCTACACCTTC.

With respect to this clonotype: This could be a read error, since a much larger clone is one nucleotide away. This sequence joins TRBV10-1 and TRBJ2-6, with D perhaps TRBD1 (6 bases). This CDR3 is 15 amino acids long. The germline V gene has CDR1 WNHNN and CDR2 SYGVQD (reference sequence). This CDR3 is CASSDGGSGANVPTF. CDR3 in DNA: TGCGCCAGCAGTGATGGGGGCTCAGGGGCCAACGTCCCGACTTTC.

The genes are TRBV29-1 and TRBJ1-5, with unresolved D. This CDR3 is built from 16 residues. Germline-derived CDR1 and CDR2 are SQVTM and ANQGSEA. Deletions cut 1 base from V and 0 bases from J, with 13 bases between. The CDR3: CSVEGGDLDSNQPQHF. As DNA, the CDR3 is TGCAGCGTTGAAGGTGGGGATTTAGATAGCAATCAGCCCCAGCATTTT.

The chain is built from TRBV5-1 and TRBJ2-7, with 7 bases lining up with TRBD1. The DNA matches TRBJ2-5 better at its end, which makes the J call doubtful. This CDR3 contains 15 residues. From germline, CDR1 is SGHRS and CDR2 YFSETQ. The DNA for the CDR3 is TGCGCCAGCAGCTTGGTTGTGGGACAGAAAGAGACCCAGTACTTC. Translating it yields CASSLVVGQKETQYF.

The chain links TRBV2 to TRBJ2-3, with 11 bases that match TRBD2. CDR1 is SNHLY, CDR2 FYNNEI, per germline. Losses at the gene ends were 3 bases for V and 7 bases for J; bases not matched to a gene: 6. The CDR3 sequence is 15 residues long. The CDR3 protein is CASSDLAGGINTQYF. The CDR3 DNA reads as TGTGCCAGCAGTGATTTAGCGGGGGGGATTAATACGCAGTATTTT.

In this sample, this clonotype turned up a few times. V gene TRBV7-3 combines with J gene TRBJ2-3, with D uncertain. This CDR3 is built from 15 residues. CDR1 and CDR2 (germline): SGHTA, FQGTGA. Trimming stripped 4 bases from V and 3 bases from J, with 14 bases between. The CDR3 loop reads CASSSDFVGTDTQYF. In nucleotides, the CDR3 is TGTGCCAGCAGCTCTGACTTCGTGGGTACAGATACGCAGTATTTT. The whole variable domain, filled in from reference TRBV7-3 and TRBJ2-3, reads GAGVSQTPSNKVTEKGKYVELRCDPISGHTALYWYRQSLGQGPEFLIYFQGTGAADDSGLPNDRFFAVRPEGSVSTLKIQRTERGDSAVYLCASSSDFVGTDTQYFGPGTRLTVL.

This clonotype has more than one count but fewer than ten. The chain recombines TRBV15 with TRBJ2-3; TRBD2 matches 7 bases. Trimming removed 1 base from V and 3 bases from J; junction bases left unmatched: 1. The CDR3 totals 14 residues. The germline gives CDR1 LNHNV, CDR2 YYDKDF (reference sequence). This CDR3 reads CATSRGTRTDTQYF. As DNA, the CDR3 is TGTGCCACCAGCAGAGGGACTAGAACAGATACGCAGTATTTT.

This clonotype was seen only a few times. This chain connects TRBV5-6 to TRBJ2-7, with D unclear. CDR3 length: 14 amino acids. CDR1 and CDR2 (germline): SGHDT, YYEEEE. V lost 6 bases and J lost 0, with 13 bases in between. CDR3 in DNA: TGTGCCAGCACCCTCACCCACTTCTCCTACGAGCAGTACTTC. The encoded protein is CASTLTHFSYEQYF.

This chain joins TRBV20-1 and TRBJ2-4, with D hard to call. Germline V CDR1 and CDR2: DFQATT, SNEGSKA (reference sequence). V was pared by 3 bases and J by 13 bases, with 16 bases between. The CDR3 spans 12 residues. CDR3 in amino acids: CSARKGPEIQYF. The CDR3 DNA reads TGCAGTGCTAGGAAGGGTCCAGAGATCCAGTACTTC.

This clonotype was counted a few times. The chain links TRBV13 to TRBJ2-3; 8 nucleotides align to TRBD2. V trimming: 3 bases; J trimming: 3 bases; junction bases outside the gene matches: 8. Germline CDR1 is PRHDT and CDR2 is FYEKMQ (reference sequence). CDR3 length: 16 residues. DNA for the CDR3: TGTGCCAGCAGCTTTGGCGGGGGGATAGTTACAGATACGCAGTATTTT. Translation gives CASSFGGGIVTDTQYF.

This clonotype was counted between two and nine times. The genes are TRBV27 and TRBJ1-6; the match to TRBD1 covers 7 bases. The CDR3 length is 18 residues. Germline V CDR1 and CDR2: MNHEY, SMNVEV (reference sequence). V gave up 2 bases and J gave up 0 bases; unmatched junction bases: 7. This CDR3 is CASSLRQGTGSYNSPLHF. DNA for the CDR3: TGTGCCAGCAGTTTAAGACAGGGAACAGGCTCCTATAATTCACCCCTCCACTTT.

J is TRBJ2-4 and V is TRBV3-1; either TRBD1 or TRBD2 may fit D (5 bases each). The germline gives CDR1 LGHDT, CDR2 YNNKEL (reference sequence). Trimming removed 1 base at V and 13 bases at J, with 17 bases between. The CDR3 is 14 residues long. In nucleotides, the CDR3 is TGTGCCAGCAGCCAAGTGTCGGGACCCTACGGGCAGTACTTC. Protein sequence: CASSQVSGPYGQYF.

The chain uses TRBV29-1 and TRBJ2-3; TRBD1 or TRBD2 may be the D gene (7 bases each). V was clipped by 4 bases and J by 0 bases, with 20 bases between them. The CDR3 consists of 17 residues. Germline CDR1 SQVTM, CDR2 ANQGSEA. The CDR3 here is CSVGGGGSSTSTDTQYF. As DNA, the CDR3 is TGCAGCGTTGGGGGAGGGGGCAGCTCAACTAGCACAGATACGCAGTATTTT.

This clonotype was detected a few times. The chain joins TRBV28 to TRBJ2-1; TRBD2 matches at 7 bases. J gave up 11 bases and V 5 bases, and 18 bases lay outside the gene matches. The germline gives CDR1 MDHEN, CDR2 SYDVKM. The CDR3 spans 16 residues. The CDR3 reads CASSQAPGLLTNQQFF. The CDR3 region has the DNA TGTGCCAGCAGTCAAGCCCCGGGACTACTCACAAATCAGCAGTTCTTC.

The chain's CDR3 is CASLRDRTYNEQYF. The CDR3 DNA reads as TGTGCCAGCCTCCGGGACAGGACCTACAATGAGCAGTACTTC. The genes are TRBV12-3 or TRBV12-4 and TRBJ2-1; 8 nucleotides align to TRBD1. The DNA end is a closer match to TRBJ2-7, so the J assignment may be wrong. The CDR3 has 14 residues.

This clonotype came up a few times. The CDR3, as DNA: TGTGCCGCTCAAGGGTTGGGGGATGAGCAGTACTTC. Amino acid sequence: CAAQGLGDEQYF. V usage is TRBV12-3 or TRBV12-4 and J usage is TRBJ2-5; either TRBD1 or TRBD2 may supply D (5 bases each). V was cut by 11 bases and J by 11 bases, with 21 bases left in between. The CDR3 contains 12 residues.